The 28 T cell receptor beta chains below all came from one sample that was sequenced in a study of shared clonotypes between healthy human individuals. Profiled with immunoSEQ multiplex PCR; TCRdb holds only in-frame clones, not every one. The sample has 2 million to 2.5 million clones; roughly 93% are singletons. The sequencing input was naive CD4+ T cells from PBMCs. The subset here: CD45RA+ positively selected. The receptors shown here come from a man in his late teens or twenties in good health. Some clones in this sample may be carry-over from other donors' samples.

The chain combines TRBV18 with TRBJ2-7; weak D call: TRBD1 (6 bases). V was pared by 3 bases and J by 12 bases, with 18 bases between. Germline values: CDR1 KGHSH, CDR2 LQKENI. The CDR3 spans 13 residues. This chain's CDR3 is CASSPPQAGDLYF. The CDR3 bases are TGTGCCAGCTCACCCCCGCAGGCAGGGGACCTGTACTTC.

V is TRBV28 and J is TRBJ2-1; TRBD2 agrees at 11 bases. The J segment lost 2 bases and the V segment lost 7 bases, leaving 4 bases of the junction unmatched. The V gene's germline CDR1 is MDHEN and CDR2 SYDVKM. CDR3 length: 15 residues. Here the CDR3 DNA reads TGTGCCAGCACCTCTAGCGGGAGGACCTACAATGAGCAGTTCTTC. Its protein is CASTSSGRTYNEQFF. Filled out from reference TRBV28 and TRBJ2-1, the complete variable domain reads DVKVTQSSRYLVKRTGEKVFLECVQDMDHENMFWYRQDPGLGLRLIYFSYDVKMKEKGDIPEGYSVSREKKERFSLILESASTNQTSMYLCASTSSGRTYNEQFFGPGTRLTVL.

This chain uses TRBV5-1 with TRBJ2-1; a possible D gene is TRBD1 (6 bases). CDR1 is SGHRS, CDR2 YFSETQ, per germline. This CDR3 spans 17 amino acids. V lost 3 bases and J 0 bases, leaving 16 bases between the germline ends. CDR3 loop: CASSSTDSLSSYNEQFF. The DNA of the CDR3 is TGCGCCAGCAGCTCCACGGACAGCCTGAGCTCCTACAATGAGCAGTTCTTC.

V gene TRBV6-6 combines with J gene TRBJ2-5, with 9 bases aligning to TRBD1. Germline V gene lookup returns CDR1 MNHNY and CDR2 SVGAGI (reference sequence). This CDR3 region has 15 residues. The junction had 10 bases not matched to a gene; V was cut back by 6 bases and J by 5 bases. CDR3 protein: CASRNYRGQVETQYF. CDR3 in DNA: TGTGCCAGCAGAAACTACAGGGGGCAGGTGGAGACCCAGTACTTC.

The CDR3 region has the DNA TGTGCCATCAGACCCATGAAGTGGGATAACCAAGAGACCCAGTACTTC. Translating it yields CAIRPMKWDNQETQYF. This chain uses TRBV10-3 with TRBJ2-5, with D unclear. Trimming left V 6 bases short and J 0 bases short, with 17 bases between. The germline CDR1 and CDR2 sequences are ENHRY and SYGVKD. This CDR3 comprises 16 residues.

V gene TRBV6-1 combines with J gene TRBJ1-2, with D unresolved. This CDR3 is 13 amino acids long. Trimming removed 3 bases from V and 4 bases from J, with 9 bases in between. CDR1 is MNHNS, CDR2 SASEGT, per germline. For the CDR3, the DNA is TGTGCCAGCAGTGACGACCCGGGCTATGGCTACACCTTC. Amino acids: CASSDDPGYGYTF.

The chain is built from TRBV6-6 and TRBJ1-1, with D unresolved. V shed 6 bases and J shed 0 bases, with 5 bases lying between them. The germline V gene encodes CDR1 MNHNY and CDR2 SVGAGI (reference sequence). The CDR3 runs 12 residues. In DNA form, the CDR3 reads TGTGCCAGCAGGAGGGTGAACACTGAAGCTTTCTTT. Its translation: CASRRVNTEAFF.

The chain is built from TRBV28 and TRBJ1-5; D perhaps matches TRBD1 (6 bases). The ends were cut back, 4 bases at V and 0 bases at J, with 19 bases in the middle. Per germline, CDR1 MDHEN and CDR2 SYDVKM. The CDR3 consists of 18 residues. CDR3 bases: TGTGCCAGCAGTTCGGGGGACTGGGACACCTATAGCAATCAGCCCCAGCATTTT. Its protein is CASSSGDWDTYSNQPQHF.

This sequence joins TRBV9 and TRBJ2-7; weak D call: TRBD2 (6 bases). V shed 4 bases and J shed 0 bases, with 14 bases lying between them. CDR3 length: 15 amino acids. Germline assignment: CDR1 SGDLS and CDR2 YYNGEE. Here the CDR3 reads CASSHSAGSSYEQYF. CDR3 coding DNA: TGTGCCAGCAGCCACAGTGCGGGAAGCTCCTACGAGCAGTACTTC.

The genes are TRBV15 and TRBJ1-2; 8 positions agree with TRBD1. This CDR3 region has 18 residues. From germline, CDR1 is LNHNV and CDR2 YYDKDF (reference sequence). The trim removed 1 base at V and 0 bases at J, leaving 10 bases unmatched. The CDR3 region is CATSRGRGRSITNYGYTF. CDR3 nucleotide sequence: TGTGCCACCAGCAGAGGCAGGGGGCGATCCATCACTAACTATGGCTACACCTTC.

The rearrangement links TRBV19 to TRBJ1-2; D is unclear. V was clipped by 6 bases and J by 8 bases, with 13 bases between them. The CDR3 is 12 amino acids. Germline CDR1 and CDR2: LNHDA and SQIVND (reference sequence). The CDR3 region has the DNA TGTGCCAGTAGCGACTTTAGTGGCGGCTACACCTTC. It yields the protein CASSDFSGGYTF.

The CDR3 region is CASSLFYRGLYTVNQPQHF. The CDR3, as DNA: TGTGCCAGCAGTTTATTTTACAGGGGGCTCTACACCGTGAATCAGCCCCAGCATTTT. V gene TRBV28 combines with J gene TRBJ1-5; 9 positions agree with TRBD1. The CDR3 has 19 amino acids. With V trimmed by 1 base and J by 4 bases, 14 bases remained unmatched. Germline V gives CDR1 MDHEN, CDR2 SYDVKM.

The sample holds one count of this clone. The chain uses TRBV10-2 and TRBJ2-2; TRBD2 is a possible D gene (5 bases). The CDR3 runs to 14 residues. V shed 4 bases and J shed 4 bases, with 10 bases lying between them. Germline V gives CDR1 WSHSY, CDR2 SAAADI. As DNA, the CDR3 is TGCGCCAGCAGTGTTGGGAGAGGCACCGGGGAGCTGTTTTTT. This encodes CASSVGRGTGELFF.

V gene TRBV28 combines with J gene TRBJ2-1; tentative D call: TRBD1 (5 bases). Deletions cut 10 bases from V and 4 bases from J, with 20 bases between. Germline lookup yields CDR1 MDHEN and CDR2 SYDVKM. This CDR3 contains 15 residues. CDR3 in DNA: TGTGCCACCGTAGTTGGGGCTTCTGAATACAATGAGCAGTTCTTC. This encodes CATVVGASEYNEQFF.

Comment on this clone: Other DNA variants within this sample encode the same CDR3. This chain links TRBV27 with TRBJ1-2; maybe TRBD1 (6 bases). Between the trimmed V and J ends, which lost 2 bases and 2 bases, there was a span of 6 bases. There are 13 residues in the CDR3. Germline CDR1 reads MNHEY; CDR2 reads SMNVEV (reference sequence). CDR3 bases: TGTGCCAGCAGTTTACAGGGGAACTATGGCTACACCTTC. Its translation: CASSLQGNYGYTF.

The chain is built from TRBV28 and TRBJ2-7, with 14 bases identical to TRBD2. Trimming cost V 5 bases and J 0 bases; bases outside gene matches: 3. CDR3 length: 16 residues. Germline CDR1 is MDHEN and CDR2 is SYDVKM. This CDR3 reads CASSGTSGRPSYEQYF. The DNA for the CDR3 is TGTGCCAGCAGTGGGACTAGCGGGAGACCCTCCTACGAGCAGTACTTC.

The J gene is TRBJ2-7, the V gene TRBV5-1; either TRBD1 or TRBD2 may fit D (5 bases each). Trimming took 7 bases from V and 3 from J, leaving 17 bases between them. The CDR3 spans 14 residues. In germline, CDR1 is SGHRS, CDR2 YFSETQ. The CDR3 DNA reads TGCGCCAGCCAAACCGGGACGGGAAGCTACGAGCAGTACTTC. It codes for CASQTGTGSYEQYF.

This rearrangement joins TRBV6-5 to TRBJ2-3; D possibly matches TRBD1 or TRBD2 (5 bases each). Germline CDR1 and CDR2: MNHEY and SVGAGI. This CDR3 comprises 15 residues. V gave up 0 bases and J gave up 4 bases, with 11 bases separating them. CDR3 DNA: TGTGCCAGCAGTTACTCTTGGAGAGGGGCAGATACGCAGTATTTT. Its protein product is CASSYSWRGADTQYF.

The chain recombines TRBV18 with TRBJ2-1; D gene ambiguous. Germline V gives CDR1 KGHSH, CDR2 LQKENI. There are 15 residues in the CDR3. Trimming took 8 bases from V and 0 from J, leaving 14 bases between them. CDR3 sequence: CASLLSWSSYNEQFF. The CDR3 DNA follows: TGTGCCAGCCTCCTGTCGTGGAGCTCCTACAATGAGCAGTTCTTC. Supplemented by reference TRBV18 and TRBJ2-1, the full variable domain reads NAGVMQNPRHLVRRRGQEARLRCSPMKGHSHVYWYRQLPEEGLKFMVYLQKENIIDESGMPKERFSAEFPKEGPSILRIQQVVRGDSAAYFCASLLSWSSYNEQFFGPGTRLTVL.

The J gene is TRBJ2-3, the V gene TRBV2; TRBD1 matches 7 bases. Germline CDR1 reads SNHLY; CDR2 reads FYNNEI. Trimming took 3 bases from V and 4 from J; bases not matched to a gene: 4. The CDR3 spans 14 residues. CDR3 residues: CASSETGRPDTQYF. CDR3 in DNA: TGTGCCAGCAGTGAGACAGGGCGGCCAGATACGCAGTATTTT.

With regard to this clone: The identical CDR3 is also encoded by other nucleotide sequences in the sample. The chain has TRBV28 and TRBJ1-5; D uncertain. The length of the CDR3 is 11 residues. Germline CDR1 MDHEN, CDR2 SYDVKM. The V end was cut by 5 bases, the J end by 6 bases, with 5 bases between. This CDR3 is CASSSRQPQHF. Written as DNA, the CDR3 is TGTGCCAGCAGTAGTCGTCAGCCCCAGCATTTT. Full variable domain (rest looked up from reference TRBV28 and TRBJ1-5): DVKVTQSSRYLVKRTGEKVFLECVQDMDHENMFWYRQDPGLGLRLIYFSYDVKMKEKGDIPEGYSVSREKKERFSLILESASTNQTSMYLCASSSRQPQHFGDGTRLSIL.

The chain carries TRBV19 and TRBJ2-1; TRBD2 agrees at 7 bases. V trimming: 5 bases; J trimming: 0 bases; junction bases outside the gene matches: 10. The CDR3 totals 17 residues. Germline CDR1 LNHDA, CDR2 SQIVND (reference sequence). For the CDR3, the DNA is TGTGCCAGTAGTGTCGGGGCTAGCGGAAGCTCCTACAATGAGCAGTTCTTC. Protein product: CASSVGASGSSYNEQFF.

This rearrangement joins TRBV7-3 to TRBJ2-2; TRBD2 might be the D (6 bases). Germline V gene lookup returns CDR1 SGHTA and CDR2 FQGTGA. V was clipped by 1 base and J by 0 bases, with 9 bases between them. This CDR3 region has 16 residues. The CDR3 here is CASSLNSGANTGELFF. The CDR3 DNA is TGTGCCAGCAGCTTAAATTCGGGGGCGAACACCGGGGAGCTGTTTTTT. Complete variable domain (other parts from reference TRBV7-3 and TRBJ2-2): GAGVSQTPSNKVTEKGKYVELRCDPISGHTALYWYRQSLGQGPEFLIYFQGTGAADDSGLPNDRFFAVRPEGSVSTLKIQRTERGDSAVYLCASSLNSGANTGELFFGEGSRLTVL.

This chain links TRBV6-1 with TRBJ1-1; 10 bases are a match to TRBD1. This CDR3 contains 15 residues. V was pared by 7 bases and J by 0 bases, with 5 bases of the junction left unmatched. Germline CDR1 MNHNS, CDR2 SASEGT. CDR3 DNA sequence: TGTGCCAGCACCTCGGGACAGGGGCTGAACACTGAAGCTTTCTTT. It specifies CASTSGQGLNTEAFF.

The V gene is TRBV6-5, the J gene TRBJ2-5; D might be TRBD1 or TRBD2, each matching 6 bases. Trimming cost V 5 bases and J 4 bases, with 11 bases left between them. This CDR3 region has 13 residues. The germline V gene has CDR1 MNHEY and CDR2 SVGAGI. CDR3 nucleotides: TGTGCCAGCAGTAGGGGGAGGCCAGAGACCCAGTACTTC. It encodes CASSRGRPETQYF.

The rearrangement joins TRBV6-6 to TRBJ2-7, with 7 bases lining up with TRBD1. This CDR3 region has 13 residues. V gave up 6 bases and J gave up 2 bases; unmatched junction bases: 4. Germline loops: CDR1 MNHNY, CDR2 SVGAGI (reference sequence). CDR3: CASRWDSTYEQYF. The CDR3 nucleotides are TGTGCCAGCAGGTGGGACAGTACCTACGAGCAGTACTTC.

V is TRBV6-6 and J is TRBJ1-5, with D perhaps TRBD1 (5 bases). This CDR3 spans 15 amino acids. CDR1 MNHNY and CDR2 SVGAGI come from the germline V gene (reference sequence). Trimming left V 2 bases short and J 7 bases short, with 15 bases between. The DNA of the CDR3 is TGTGCCAGCAGTTACCAGGGAGAAGCAGGACAGCCCCAGCATTTT. It yields the protein CASSYQGEAGQPQHF.

The chain has TRBV5-6 and TRBJ1-3; D remains unclear. CDR1 and CDR2 (germline): SGHDT, YYEEEE. Trimming pared 1 base from V and 2 bases from J, leaving 13 bases between. The CDR3 totals 16 residues. The DNA for the CDR3 is TGTGCCAGCAGCTTGTATAACGGCGCCCCTGGAAACACCATATATTTT. It yields the protein CASSLYNGAPGNTIYF.